These T cell receptor beta chains were read from a single sample in a study of T cell responses to AZD1222 COVID-19 vaccine. Generated by immunoSEQ multiplex PCR, the TCRdb table keeps only in-frame clones and is missing some. The sample has about 86,000 clones, about 92% seen once. Source: peripheral blood, taken on day 0 of AZD1222 vaccination. The receptors stem from an adult in good health. Both conserved end residues are part of each CDR3. Fields, in order: D gene, clone size, V gene, J gene, CDR3 DNA, CDR3 protein. A D gene is named only where the DNA matches it firmly. Not all rows give a size; the values are once, few, many and, for expanded clones, a class.

>.|once|TRBV9|TRBJ2-2
TGTGCCAGCAGCGTAGGTTGGGGACAGAACACCGGGGAGCTGTTTTTT
CASSVGWGQNTGELFF
>TRBD2|.|TRBV19|TRBJ2-1
TGTGCCAGTAGTTCCCATCGAGCGGGGGAAGATGAGCAGTTCTTC
CASSSHRAGEDEQFF
>.|.|TRBV6-5|TRBJ1-1
TGTGCCAGCAGGGTGGATTGGGGCACTGAAGCTTTCTTT
CASRVDWGTEAFF
>.|.|TRBV5-4|TRBJ1-2
TGTGCCAGCACACGGGAGATACAGAACTATGGCTACACCTTC
CASTREIQNYGYTF
>.|.|TRBV7-2|TRBJ1-2
TGTGCCAGCAGCTTAGTGGAGACAGACTATGGCTACACCTTC
CASSLVETDYGYTF
>TRBD1|.|TRBV29-1|TRBJ1-1
TGCAGCGTGGACAGGGAGATGAACACTGAAGCTTTCTTT
CSVDREMNTEAFF
>.|.|TRBV5-1|TRBJ2-7
TGCGCCAGCAGCTTCACAGACTACGAGCAGTACTTC
CASSFTDYEQYF
>.|.|TRBV9|TRBJ1-1
TGTGCCAGCAGCATGGGGGACACTGAAGCTTTCTTT
CASSMGDTEAFF
>.|.|TRBV29-1|TRBJ1-2
TGCAGCGTTGAATCGGGGATCCCTTATGGCTACACCTTC
CSVESGIPYGYTF
>TRBD1|.|TRBV20-1|TRBJ1-2
TGCAGTGCTAGTCCGGGACAGGGGAGGGCCTATGGCTACACCTTC
CSASPGQGRAYGYTF
>TRBD1|once|TRBV5-1|TRBJ1-4
TGCGCCAGCAGCTCGGGACAGGGAAATGAAAAACTGTTTTTT
CASSSGQGNEKLFF
>.|once|TRBV5-5|TRBJ2-3
TGTGCCAGCAACCCCGCTCGGCTTATCGACTTCACAGATACGCAGTATTTT
CASNPARLIDFTDTQYF
>.|.|TRBV2|TRBJ2-2
TGTGCCAGCAGTGAAGAGGCCGGGGGCGCGATCGGGGAGCTGTTTTTT
CASSEEAGGAIGELFF
>TRBD1|few|TRBV28|TRBJ1-2
TGTGCCAGCAGTCCTGGGGGGGGGACAGGGAACTATGGCTACACCTTC
CASSPGGGTGNYGYTF
>TRBD1|few|TRBV7-2|TRBJ2-3
TGTGCCAGCAGCTTAGGGCCGGGACAGGGGCCAGATACGCAGTATTTT
CASSLGPGQGPDTQYF
>.|.|TRBV2|TRBJ2-2
TGTGCCAGCAGTGTTCTGGGGAACACCGGGGAGCTGTTTTTT
CASSVLGNTGELFF
>TRBD1|.|TRBV10-3|TRBJ1-2
TGTGCCATCAGACCCCCCGGGACAGCTTCTAACTATGGCTACACCTTC
CAIRPPGTASNYGYTF
>.|.|TRBV7-8|TRBJ2-4
TGTGCCAGCAGCGTTAACAGGGACAACATTCAGTACTTC
CASSVNRDNIQYF
>TRBD1|.|TRBV30|TRBJ2-7
TGTGCCTGGAGTATCGGGACAGTTCCGTACTTC
CAWSIGTVPYF
>.|.|TRBV10-2|TRBJ1-2
TGCGCCAGCAGTGACCACTATGGCTACACCTTC
CASSDHYGYTF
>.|.|TRBV27|TRBJ2-7
TGTGCCAGCAGTTTATCCAGCGGGCCCCACTACGAGCAGTACTTC
CASSLSSGPHYEQYF
>TRBD2|.|TRBV30|TRBJ2-3
TGTGCCTTTAGCGGGATTGGCACAGATACGCAGTATTTT
CAFSGIGTDTQYF
>TRBD1|.|TRBV7-9|TRBJ1-6
TGTGCCAGCAGCCCAGGGGGCTGGAATTCACCCCTCCACTTT
CASSPGGWNSPLHF
>.|.|TRBV10-2|TRBJ1-1
TGCGCCAGCACCGCCCCAAGGGGAGTTAACACTGAAGCTTTCTTT
CASTAPRGVNTEAFF
>TRBD1|.|TRBV6-5|TRBJ1-4
TGTGCCAGCAGTTACGGCACAGGGGGGGATGAAAAACTGTTTTTT
CASSYGTGGDEKLFF
>.|.|TRBV2|TRBJ2-1
TGTGCCTCTAAGGGGCCCTTAACCTGGAATGAGCAGTTCTTC
CASKGPLTWNEQFF
>.|.|TRBV5-1|TRBJ2-1
TGCGCCAGCAGCTTGTTAGCCAGCGTCAATGAGCAGTTCTTC
CASSLLASVNEQFF
>.|.|TRBV27|TRBJ2-2
TGTGCCAGCAGCAATCGTGGGGCCGGGGAGCTGTTTTTT
CASSNRGAGELFF